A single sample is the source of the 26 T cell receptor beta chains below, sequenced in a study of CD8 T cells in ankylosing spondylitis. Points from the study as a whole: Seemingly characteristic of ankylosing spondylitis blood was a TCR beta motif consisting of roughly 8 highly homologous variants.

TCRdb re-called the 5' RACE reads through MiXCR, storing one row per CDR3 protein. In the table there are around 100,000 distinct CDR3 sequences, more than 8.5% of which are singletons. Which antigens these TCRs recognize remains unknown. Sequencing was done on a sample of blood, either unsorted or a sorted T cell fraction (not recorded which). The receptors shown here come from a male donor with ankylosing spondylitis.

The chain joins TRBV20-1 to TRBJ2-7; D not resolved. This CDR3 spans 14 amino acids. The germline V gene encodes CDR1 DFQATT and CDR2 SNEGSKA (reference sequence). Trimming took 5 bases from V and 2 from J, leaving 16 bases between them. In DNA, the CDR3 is TGCAGTGCTCCCCAAGTGACTGATCCCTACGAGCAGTACTTC. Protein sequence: CSAPQVTDPYEQYF.

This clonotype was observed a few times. The DNA for the CDR3 is TGCGCCAGCAGCTTGTTCGGACAGATTCAAGAGACCCAGTACTTC. The encoded protein is CASSLFGQIQETQYF. This chain connects TRBV5-1 to TRBJ2-5; a possible D gene is TRBD1 (6 bases). V was pared by 1 base and J by 2 bases, with 12 bases between. This CDR3 is 15 amino acids long. Germline values: CDR1 SGHRS, CDR2 YFSETQ. The full variable domain, in which reference TRBV5-1 and TRBJ2-5 provide the parts outside the CDR3, is KAGVTQTPRYLIKTRGQQVTLSCSPISGHRSVSWYQQTPGQGLQFLFEYFSETQRNKGNFPGRFSGRQFSNSRSEMNVSTLELGDSALYLCASSLFGQIQETQYFGPGTRLLVL.

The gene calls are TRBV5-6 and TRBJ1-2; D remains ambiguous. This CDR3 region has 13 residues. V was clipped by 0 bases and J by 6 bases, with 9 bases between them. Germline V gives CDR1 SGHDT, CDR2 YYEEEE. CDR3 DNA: TGTGCCAGCAGCTTGGGGGCCAGAGATGGCTACACCTTC. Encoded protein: CASSLGARDGYTF. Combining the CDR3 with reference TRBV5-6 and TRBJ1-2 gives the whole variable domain DAGVTQSPTHLIKTRGQQVTLRCSPKSGHDTVSWYQQALGQGPQFIFQYYEEEERQRGNFPDRFSGHQFPNYSSELNVNALLLGDSALYLCASSLGARDGYTFGSGTRLTVV.

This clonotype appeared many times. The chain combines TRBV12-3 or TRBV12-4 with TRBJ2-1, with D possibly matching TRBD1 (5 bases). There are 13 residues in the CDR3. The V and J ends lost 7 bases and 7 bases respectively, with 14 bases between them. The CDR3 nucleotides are TGTGCCAGCACTCTGGGGCAGTGGAATGAGCAGTTCTTC. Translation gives CASTLGQWNEQFF.

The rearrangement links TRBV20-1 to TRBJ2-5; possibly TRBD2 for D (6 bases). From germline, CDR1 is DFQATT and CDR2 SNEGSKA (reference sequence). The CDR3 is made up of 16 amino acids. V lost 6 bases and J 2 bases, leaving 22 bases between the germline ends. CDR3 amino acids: CSATRQGGSDQETQYF. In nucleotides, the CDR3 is TGCAGTGCAACCCGACAAGGAGGGAGTGATCAAGAGACCCAGTACTTC.

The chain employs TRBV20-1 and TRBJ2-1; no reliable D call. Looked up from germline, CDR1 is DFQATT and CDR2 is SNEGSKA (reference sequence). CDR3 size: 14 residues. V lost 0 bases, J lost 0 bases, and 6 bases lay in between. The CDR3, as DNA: TGCAGTGCTAGAGATTGGGGCTCCTACAATGAGCAGTTCTTC. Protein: CSARDWGSYNEQFF.

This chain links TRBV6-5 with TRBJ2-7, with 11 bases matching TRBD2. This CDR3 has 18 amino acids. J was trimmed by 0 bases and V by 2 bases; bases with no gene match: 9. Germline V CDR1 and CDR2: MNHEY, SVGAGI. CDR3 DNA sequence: TGTGCCAGCAGTTACCTATTCTCCGGGACTAGCGGCTCCTACGAGCAGTACTTC. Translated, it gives CASSYLFSGTSGSYEQYF.

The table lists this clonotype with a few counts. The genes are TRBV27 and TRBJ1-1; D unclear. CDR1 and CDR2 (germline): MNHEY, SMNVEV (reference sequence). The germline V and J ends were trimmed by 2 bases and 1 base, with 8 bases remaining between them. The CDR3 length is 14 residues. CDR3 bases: TGTGCCAGCAGTTTACGGGGAGGGAACACTGAAGCTTTCTTT. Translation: CASSLRGGNTEAFF.

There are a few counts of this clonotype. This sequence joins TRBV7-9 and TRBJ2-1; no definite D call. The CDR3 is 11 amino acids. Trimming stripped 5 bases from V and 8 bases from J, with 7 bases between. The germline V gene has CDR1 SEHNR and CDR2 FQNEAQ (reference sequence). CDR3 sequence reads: CASSPWDEQFF. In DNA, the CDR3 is TGTGCCAGCAGCCCCTGGGATGAGCAGTTCTTC.

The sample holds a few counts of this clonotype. DNA for the CDR3: TGTGCCACCAGTTCTAGGACTAGCGGGAGAATAGATGAGCAGTTCTTC. Translation: CATSSRTSGRIDEQFF. The chain uses TRBV24-1 and TRBJ2-1; TRBD2 agrees at 13 bases. CDR3 length: 16 amino acids. Germline V lookup: CDR1 KGHDR, CDR2 SFDVKD. The V and J ends lost 6 bases and 8 bases, in that order; junction bases with no gene match: 9.

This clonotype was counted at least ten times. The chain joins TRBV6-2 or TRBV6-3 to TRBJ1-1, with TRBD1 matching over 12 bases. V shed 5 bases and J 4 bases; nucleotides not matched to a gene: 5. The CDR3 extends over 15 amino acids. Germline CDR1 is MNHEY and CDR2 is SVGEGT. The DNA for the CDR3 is TGTGCCAGCAGTGCCTGGGACAGGGGGCTCACTGAAGCTTTCTTT. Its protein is CASSAWDRGLTEAFF.

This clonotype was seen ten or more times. The CDR3 DNA sequence: TGTGCCAGCAGCTTATTCGGGGTCCGGGACTACGAGCAGTACTTC. Protein sequence: CASSLFGVRDYEQYF. The J gene is TRBJ2-7, the V gene TRBV11-2; D is perhaps TRBD2 (5 bases). Per the germline V gene, CDR1 is SGHAT and CDR2 is FQNNGV. V was shortened by 2 bases and J by 3 bases, with 14 bases between the two germline ends. The CDR3 runs to 15 residues.

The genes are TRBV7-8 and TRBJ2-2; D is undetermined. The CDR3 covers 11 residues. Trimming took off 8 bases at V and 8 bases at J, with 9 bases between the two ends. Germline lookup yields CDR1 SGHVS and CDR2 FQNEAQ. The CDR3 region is CASGLGGELFF. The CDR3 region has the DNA TGTGCCAGCGGGCTCGGGGGGGAGCTGTTTTTT.

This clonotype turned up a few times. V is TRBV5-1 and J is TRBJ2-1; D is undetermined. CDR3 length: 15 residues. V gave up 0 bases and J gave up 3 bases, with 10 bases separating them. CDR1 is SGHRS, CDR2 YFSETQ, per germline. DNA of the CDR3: TGCGCCAGCAGCTTGGCAGGTATTGGCTACAATGAGCAGTTCTTC. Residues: CASSLAGIGYNEQFF.

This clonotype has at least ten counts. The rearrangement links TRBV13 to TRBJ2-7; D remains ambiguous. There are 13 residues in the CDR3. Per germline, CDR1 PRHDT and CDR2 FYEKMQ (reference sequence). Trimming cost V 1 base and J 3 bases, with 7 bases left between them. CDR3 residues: CASSLEGGYEQYF. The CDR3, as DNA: TGTGCCAGCAGCTTAGAGGGCGGCTACGAGCAGTACTTC.

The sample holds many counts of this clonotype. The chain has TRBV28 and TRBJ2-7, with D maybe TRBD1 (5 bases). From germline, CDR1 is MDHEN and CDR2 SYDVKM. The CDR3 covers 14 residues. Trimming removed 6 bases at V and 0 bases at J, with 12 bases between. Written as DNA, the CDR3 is TGTGCCAGCAGCGATACAGGAAGCTCCTACGAGCAGTACGTC. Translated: CASSDTGSSYEQYV.

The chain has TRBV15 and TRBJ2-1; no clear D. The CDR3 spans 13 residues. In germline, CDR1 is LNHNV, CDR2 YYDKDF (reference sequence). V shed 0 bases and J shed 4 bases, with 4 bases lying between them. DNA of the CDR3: TGTGCCACCAGCAGAGAACCTTACAATGAGCAGTTCTTC. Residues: CATSREPYNEQFF.

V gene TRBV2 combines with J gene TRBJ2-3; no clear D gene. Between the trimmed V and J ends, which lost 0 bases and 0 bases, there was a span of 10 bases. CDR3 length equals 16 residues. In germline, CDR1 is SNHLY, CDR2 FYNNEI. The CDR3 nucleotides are TGTGCCAGCAGTGAAGCGCGGACCGCGAGCACAGATACGCAGTATTTT. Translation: CASSEARTASTDTQYF.

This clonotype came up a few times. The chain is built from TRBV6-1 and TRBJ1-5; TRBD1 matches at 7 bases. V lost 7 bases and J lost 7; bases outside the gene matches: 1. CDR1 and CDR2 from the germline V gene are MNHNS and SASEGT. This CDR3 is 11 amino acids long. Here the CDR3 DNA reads TGTGCCAGCACACAGGGGCAGCCCCAGCATTTT. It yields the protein CASTQGQPQHF.

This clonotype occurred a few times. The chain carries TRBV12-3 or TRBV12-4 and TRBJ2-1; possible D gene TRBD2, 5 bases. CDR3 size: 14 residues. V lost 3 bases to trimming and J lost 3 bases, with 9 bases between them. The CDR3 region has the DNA TGTGCCAGCAGTTTCACTGCGGGCTACAATGAGCAGTTCTTC. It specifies CASSFTAGYNEQFF.

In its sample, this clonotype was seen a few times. The CDR3 DNA reads as TGTGCCAGCAGCTTCCCTGCGGGCCCTAGCGGGAGAGAGGTACCCGGGGAGCTGTTTTTT. Its protein product is CASSFPAGPSGREVPGELFF. The chain combines TRBV11-1 with TRBJ2-2; 10 bases map to TRBD2. The CDR3 has 20 amino acids. V was pared by 3 bases and J by 6 bases, with 19 bases of the junction left unmatched. Germline values: CDR1 SGHAT, CDR2 FQDESV (reference sequence).

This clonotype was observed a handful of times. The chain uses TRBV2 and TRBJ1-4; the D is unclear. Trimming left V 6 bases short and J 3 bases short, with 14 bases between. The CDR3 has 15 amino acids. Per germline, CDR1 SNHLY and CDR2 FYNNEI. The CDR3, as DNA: TGTGCCAGCAGGTTAATTACAGCGGCTAATGAAAAACTGTTTTTT. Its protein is CASRLITAANEKLFF.

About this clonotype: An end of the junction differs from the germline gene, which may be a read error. CDR3 nucleotides: TGTGCCAGCACTTTACTAGCGGGAGTTGATACGCAGTATTTT. The encoded protein is CASTLLAGVDTQYF. The chain joins TRBV12-3 or TRBV12-4 to TRBJ2-3, with 11 bases matching TRBD2. The CDR3 has 14 amino acids.

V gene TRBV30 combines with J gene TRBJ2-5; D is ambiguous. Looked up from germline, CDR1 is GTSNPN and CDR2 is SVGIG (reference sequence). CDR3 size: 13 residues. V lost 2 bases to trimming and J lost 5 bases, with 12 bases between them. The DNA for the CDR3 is TGTGCCTGGAGTCCCTACGTCACGGAGACCCAGTACTTC. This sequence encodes CAWSPYVTETQYF.

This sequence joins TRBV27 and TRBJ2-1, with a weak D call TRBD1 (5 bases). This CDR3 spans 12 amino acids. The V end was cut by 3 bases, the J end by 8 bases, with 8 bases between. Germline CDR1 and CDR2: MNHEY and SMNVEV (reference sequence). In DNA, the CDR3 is TGTGCCAGCAGTTTCATAGGGGATGAGCAGTTCTTC. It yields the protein CASSFIGDEQFF.

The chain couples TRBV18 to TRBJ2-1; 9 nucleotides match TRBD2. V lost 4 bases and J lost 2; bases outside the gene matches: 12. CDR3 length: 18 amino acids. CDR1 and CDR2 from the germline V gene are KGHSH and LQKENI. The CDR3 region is CASSRASGALTPYNEQFF. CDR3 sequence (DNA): TGTGCCAGCTCACGCGCTAGCGGGGCCCTTACCCCCTACAATGAGCAGTTCTTC.